This T cell receptor (beta chain) is from a study of cytomegalovirus exposure and HLA in healthy donors. Primers included in the PCR were 60 Vbeta and 13 Jbeta primers. Authors' processing steps: The count from a later analysis was tens of millions of unique TCR beta chains, approximately 9.9 million of them shared. The protocol was immunoSEQ multiplex PCR, while the TCRdb copy is restricted to in-frame clones and leaves out a portion. Clone size and V and J calls were adopted from that table, with D and trimming inferred from the DNA. This table holds more than 85,000 clones, around 75% found once. Regarding this clone: Its antigen remains unknown.

Trimming took 9 bases from V and 0 from J; bases not matched to a gene: 5. Germline V CDR1 and CDR2: ENHRY, SYGVKD. The CDR3 contains 14 residues. Regarding the study as a whole: Solely CMV serostatus was available to characterize immune exposure. Upon later analysis, HLA-associated TCR beta chains proved more clonally expanded than other, equally common chains. Associated with HLA alleles at 0.05 false discovery rate in a later analysis were 16,951 TCR beta sequences.

Sequencing used PBMCs. This sequence joins TRBV10-3 and TRBJ2-1; 7 bases match TRBD1. The sequence was obtained from a middle-aged man in good health and CMV-seronegative. In nucleotides, the CDR3 is TGTGCCATACTACAGGGGAGCTCCTACAATGAGCAGTTCTTC. It codes for CAILQGSSYNEQFF.